The text below deals with one T cell receptor beta chain. As yet, its antigen is unknown. Data came from immunoSEQ multiplex PCR; TCRdb stores just in-frame clones and leaves some out. The sample has roughly 590,000 clones; 95% are singletons. This entry comes from a study of shared clonotypes between healthy human individuals. The germline V and J ends were trimmed by 1 base and 4 bases, with 12 bases remaining between them. This CDR3 has 15 amino acids. Germline V gene lookup returns CDR1 SGHKS and CDR2 YYEKEE (reference sequence). Findings and caveats of the study: Genetic and exposure-history diversity was limited by the few donors. Incomplete sequencing of sorted subsets was indicated by rarefaction despite large depth. Sampling included only blood; tissue repertoires likely differ.

Selected positively for CCR7 and CD45RO-negative, naive CD8 cells excluded terminally differentiated effector memory CD45RA+ cells. The J gene is TRBJ1-3, the V gene TRBV5-5; unclear D gene. The sequenced sample was naive CD8+ T cells sorted from blood. The sequence derives from a woman in her thirties in good health. CDR3 bases: TGTGCCAGCAGCTTGAACGAAATCTCCGGAAACACCATATATTTT. Encoded protein: CASSLNEISGNTIYF.